These 30 T cell receptor beta chains originate from one sample sequenced in a study of blood T cell repertoires in COVID-19. TCRdb keeps only in-frame clones here, not all; method: immunoSEQ multiplex PCR. This sample has roughly 290,000 clones, with roughly 84% found just once. The sample consisted of peripheral blood. The receptors come from a human donor with COVID-19, enrolled during active disease. The donor label of this sample is uncertain.

The V gene is TRBV9, the J gene TRBJ2-5; 9 bases are a match to TRBD2. The germline V gene has CDR1 SGDLS and CDR2 YYNGEE. V lost 4 bases to trimming and J lost 0 bases; unmatched junction nucleotides: 7. There are 16 residues in the CDR3. The CDR3 reads CASSSLLAGHQETQYF. In nucleotides, the CDR3 is TGTGCCAGCAGCTCATTACTAGCGGGTCACCAAGAGACCCAGTACTTC.

This chain links TRBV12-5 with TRBJ2-3; 7 bases align to TRBD1. The J segment lost 3 bases and the V segment lost 0 bases, leaving 15 bases of the junction unmatched. The CDR3 is 19 amino acids. Germline-derived CDR1 and CDR2 are LGHNT and FRNRAP. The CDR3 is CASGLVLFPTGTATDTQYF. The CDR3, as DNA: TGTGCTAGTGGTTTGGTACTATTCCCCACCGGGACAGCAACAGATACGCAGTATTTT. Full variable domain (rest looked up from reference TRBV12-5 and TRBJ2-3): DARVTQTPRHKVTEMGQEVTMRCQPILGHNTVFWYRQTMMQGLELLAYFRNRAPLDDSGMPKDRFSAEMPDATLATLKIQPSEPRDSAVYFCASGLVLFPTGTATDTQYFGPGTRLTVL.

The chain carries TRBV18 and TRBJ2-7; 8 nucleotides align to TRBD2. This CDR3 has 15 residues. Germline CDR1 and CDR2: KGHSH and LQKENI. V shed 6 bases, J shed 3 bases, and the junction held 10 bases outside the gene matches. The CDR3 DNA sequence: TGTGCCAGCTCCCCTTCCGGGAGGGGGTTCTACGAGCAGTACTTC. Amino acid sequence: CASSPSGRGFYEQYF.

This clone was recorded once. V is TRBV19 and J is TRBJ2-1; 9 nucleotides line up with TRBD2. With V trimmed by 3 bases and J by 5 bases, 5 bases remained unmatched. Germline CDR1 reads LNHDA; CDR2 reads SQIVND (reference sequence). The CDR3 is 15 amino acids. In DNA form, the CDR3 reads TGTGCCAGTAGTATGGCAGGACTAGCGAACAATGAGCAGTTCTTC. Translating it yields CASSMAGLANNEQFF.

The chain employs TRBV5-6 and TRBJ1-1; 10 bases agree with TRBD1. CDR3 length: 16 amino acids. The V and J ends lost 2 bases and 0 bases, in that order; junction bases with no gene match: 4. Germline assignment: CDR1 SGHDT and CDR2 YYEEEE. The CDR3 region is CASSFGQGDMNTEAFF. In nucleotides, the CDR3 is TGTGCCAGCAGCTTTGGACAGGGGGATATGAACACTGAAGCTTTCTTT.

The chain has TRBV6-5 and TRBJ2-5; 12 bases match TRBD2. V lost 8 bases to trimming and J lost 4 bases; unmatched junction nucleotides: 8. The CDR3 is 15 amino acids. Per germline, CDR1 MNHEY and CDR2 SVGAGI. CDR3 in DNA: TGTGCCAGCGTATGGACTAGCGGGATCAGAGAGACCCAGTACTTC. Its protein is CASVWTSGIRETQYF.

The table lists this clone with a count of one. The chain joins TRBV30 to TRBJ1-1; 7 nucleotides align to TRBD1. Germline V gene sequence: CDR1 GTSNPN, CDR2 SVGIG (reference sequence). The CDR3 loop spans 11 amino acids. Trimming cost V 3 bases and J 6 bases; bases outside gene matches: 1. In DNA, the CDR3 is TGTGCCTGGAGCGACAGGGCTGAAGCTTTCTTT. As protein: CAWSDRAEAFF.

V gene TRBV5-6 combines with J gene TRBJ2-3; 7 positions match TRBD2. The V gene end was trimmed by 0 bases and the J gene end by 2 bases; junction bases not matched to a gene: 3. CDR3 size: 15 residues. Germline CDR1 reads SGHDT; CDR2 reads YYEEEE. CDR3 coding DNA: TGTGCCAGCAGCTTGGGCGAGCGGGACACAGATACGCAGTATTTT. Amino acids: CASSLGERDTDTQYF.

This chain connects TRBV18 to TRBJ2-3; weak D call: TRBD1 (5 bases). Between the trimmed V and J ends, which lost 3 bases and 4 bases, there was a span of 26 bases. Per germline, CDR1 KGHSH and CDR2 LQKENI. CDR3 length: 19 residues. CDR3 nucleotides: TGTGCCAGCTCACCGGTCGAGGCCACAGGTTTAATTGGGGCAGATACGCAGTATTTT. The encoded protein is CASSPVEATGLIGADTQYF.

This sequence joins TRBV5-1 and TRBJ1-5; D remains unclear. V lost 0 bases, J lost 5 bases, and 6 bases lay in between. The CDR3 contains 13 residues. Germline V gene lookup returns CDR1 SGHRS and CDR2 YFSETQ. The CDR3 sequence: CASSLARDQPQHF. The DNA of the CDR3 is TGCGCCAGCAGCTTGGCAAGAGATCAGCCCCAGCATTTT.

The V and J genes are TRBV2 and TRBJ2-3; D not resolved. Germline V gene lookup returns CDR1 SNHLY and CDR2 FYNNEI. The V and J ends lost 5 bases and 2 bases respectively, with 11 bases between them. The CDR3 runs to 14 residues. In DNA, the CDR3 is TGTGCCAGCAGTCCCACAACCACCACAGATACGCAGTATTTT. Protein sequence: CASSPTTTTDTQYF. The full variable domain, rest sourced from reference TRBV2 and TRBJ2-3, is EPEVTQTPSHQVTQMGQEVILRCVPISNHLYFYWYRQILGQKVEFLVSFYNNEISEKSEIFDDQFSVERPDGSNFTLKIRSTKLEDSAMYFCASSPTTTTDTQYFGPGTRLTVL.

This clone was detected once. J is TRBJ2-7 and V is TRBV7-2; D perhaps matches TRBD2 (6 bases). The V end was cut by 2 bases, the J end by 5 bases, with 13 bases between. Germline V lookup: CDR1 SGHTA, CDR2 FQGNSA. The CDR3 length is 14 residues. In DNA, the CDR3 is TGTGCCAGCAGCTTAAACCTAGCGATCAACGAGCAGTACTTC. Translated: CASSLNLAINEQYF.

The gene calls are TRBV11-1 and TRBJ1-2; tentative D call: TRBD1 (6 bases). Trimming cost V 3 bases and J 6 bases, with 11 bases left between them. Looked up from germline, CDR1 is SGHAT and CDR2 is FQDESV (reference sequence). CDR3 length: 13 amino acids. CDR3 nucleotide sequence: TGTGCCAGCAGCTTGACAGGTGTGAATGGCTACACCTTC. Amino acids: CASSLTGVNGYTF. The entire variable domain, with the rest obtained from reference TRBV11-1 and TRBJ1-2, is as follows: EAEVAQSPRYKITEKSQAVAFWCDPISGHATLYWYRQILGQGPELLVQFQDESVVDDSQLPKDRFSAERLKGVDSTLKIQPAELGDSAMYLCASSLTGVNGYTFGSGTRLTVV.

The chain carries TRBV11-2 and TRBJ2-5; 7 nucleotides line up with TRBD1. CDR1 is SGHAT, CDR2 FQNNGV, per germline. The CDR3 sequence is 13 residues long. With 5 bases clipped from V and 9 bases from J, the junction kept 9 bases outside the gene matches. The DNA for the CDR3 is TGTGCCAGCAGCCCAACAGGGGTTGGTGCCCAGTACTTC. As protein: CASSPTGVGAQYF.

This clone was recorded once. This chain links TRBV12-3 or TRBV12-4 with TRBJ2-7; D gene ambiguous. The CDR3 is 13 amino acids. Trimming cost V 7 bases and J 7 bases, with 17 bases left between them. Here the CDR3 reads CASTQNFLKEQYF. In DNA form, the CDR3 reads TGTGCCAGCACCCAAAACTTTTTGAAGGAGCAGTACTTC.

The genes are TRBV6-5 and TRBJ2-6; TRBD1 agrees at 7 bases. Looked up from germline, CDR1 is MNHEY and CDR2 is SVGAGI. CDR3 length: 14 residues. Trimming at V came to 7 bases and at J to 6 bases, leaving 6 bases not matched to a gene. CDR3 nucleotides: TGTGCCAGCACTTGGACAGGAACGGCCAACGTCCTGACTTTC. Translation gives CASTWTGTANVLTF.

The V call is TRBV6-1, the J call TRBJ2-7, with TRBD1 as a possible D gene (5 bases). Trimming shortened V by 0 bases and J by 3 bases, and 12 bases separated the two germline ends. The CDR3 spans 15 residues. Germline values: CDR1 MNHNS, CDR2 SASEGT. The CDR3 nucleotides read TGTGCCAGCAGTGAAGCGCCGTCCAGGGACTACGAGCAGTACTTC. Its protein is CASSEAPSRDYEQYF.

J is TRBJ2-1 and V is TRBV7-2; 7 positions match TRBD2. CDR1 and CDR2 (germline): SGHTA, FQGNSA. The CDR3 covers 15 residues. V was pared by 4 bases and J by 2 bases, with 5 bases of the junction left unmatched. CDR3 nucleotide sequence: TGTGCCAGCAGCTCACTGGGGACTACCTACAATGAGCAGTTCTTC. It yields the protein CASSSLGTTYNEQFF.

The chain uses TRBV2 and TRBJ2-5; the match to TRBD1 covers 7 bases. CDR3 length equals 14 residues. Germline values: CDR1 SNHLY, CDR2 FYNNEI. V shed 6 bases, J shed 3 bases, and the junction held 7 bases outside the gene matches. The CDR3 is CASSRQGLKETQYF. For the CDR3, the DNA is TGTGCCAGCAGCCGACAGGGTCTGAAAGAGACCCAGTACTTC. Together with reference TRBV2 and TRBJ2-5, the CDR3 gives the full variable domain: EPEVTQTPSHQVTQMGQEVILRCVPISNHLYFYWYRQILGQKVEFLVSFYNNEISEKSEIFDDQFSVERPDGSNFTLKIRSTKLEDSAMYFCASSRQGLKETQYFGPGTRLLVL.

The DNA for the CDR3 is TGCGCCAGCAGCCCGGTTGGTCAGGGAGGGACTGAAGCTTTCTTT. Its translation is CASSPVGQGGTEAFF. The rearrangement links TRBV5-1 to TRBJ1-1, with D possibly matching TRBD1 (5 bases). CDR1 is SGHRS and CDR2 is YFSETQ in the germline V gene. The V gene lost 4 bases and the J gene lost 5 bases, with 18 bases spanning the gap. The CDR3 has 15 amino acids.

This rearrangement joins TRBV4-3 to TRBJ1-2; TRBD1 might be the D (6 bases). V was shortened by 1 base and J by 2 bases, with 17 bases between the two germline ends. This CDR3 contains 17 residues. Germline V CDR1 and CDR2: LGHNA, YSLEER. Here the CDR3 reads CASSQVGARDINYGYTF. In DNA, the CDR3 is TGCGCCAGCAGCCAAGTAGGGGCAAGGGACATCAACTATGGCTACACCTTC.

V usage is TRBV5-1 and J usage is TRBJ2-7; 14 nucleotides match TRBD2. The CDR3 contains 17 residues. With 0 bases clipped from V and 3 bases from J, the junction kept 5 bases outside the gene matches. Germline assignment: CDR1 SGHRS and CDR2 YFSETQ. CDR3 amino acids: CASSLEGTSGSGYEQYF. CDR3 nucleotide sequence: TGCGCCAGCAGCTTGGAAGGGACTAGCGGGAGTGGCTACGAGCAGTACTTC. The full variable domain, completed using reference TRBV5-1 and TRBJ2-7, is KAGVTQTPRYLIKTRGQQVTLSCSPISGHRSVSWYQQTPGQGLQFLFEYFSETQRNKGNFPGRFSGRQFSNSRSEMNVSTLELGDSALYLCASSLEGTSGSGYEQYFGPGTRLTVT.

The chain couples TRBV7-8 to TRBJ1-5, with D maybe TRBD1 (5 bases). Trimming removed 4 bases at V and 5 bases at J, with 12 bases between. There are 14 residues in the CDR3. CDR1 is SGHVS and CDR2 is FQNEAQ in the germline V gene. This CDR3 is CASSSRRGDQPQHF. CDR3 in DNA: TGTGCCAGCAGCTCTAGACGGGGGGATCAGCCCCAGCATTTT.

At least ten counts were recorded for this clone. Distinct nucleotide sequences in the sample also encode this CDR3. V is TRBV5-1 and J is TRBJ2-7, with TRBD1 identical over 11 bases. Germline V gene sequence: CDR1 SGHRS, CDR2 YFSETQ. The CDR3 consists of 14 residues. V dropped 4 bases and J dropped 2; count of bases not matched to a gene: 2. CDR3 DNA sequence: TGCGCCAGCAGCCTGGGACAGGGGGCCTACGAGCAGTACTTC. Amino acid sequence: CASSLGQGAYEQYF.

This CDR3 is CASSLSRAGDTKNIQYF. DNA of the CDR3: TGTGCCAGCAGTTTATCTAGAGCGGGAGATACCAAAAACATTCAGTACTTC. This chain links TRBV27 with TRBJ2-4; 8 positions agree with TRBD2. There are 17 residues in the CDR3. Looked up from germline, CDR1 is MNHEY and CDR2 is SMNVEV (reference sequence). Losses at the gene ends were 0 bases for V and 2 bases for J; bases not matched to a gene: 6.

The chain joins TRBV7-9 to TRBJ2-7; D is possibly TRBD1 (6 bases). The CDR3 contains 14 residues. The V end was cut by 7 bases, the J end by 4 bases, with 17 bases between. Germline CDR1 reads SEHNR; CDR2 reads FQNEAQ (reference sequence). This CDR3 is CASTLGRGVYEQYF. CDR3 sequence (DNA): TGTGCCAGCACCTTGGGCAGGGGTGTGTACGAGCAGTACTTC.

The chain employs TRBV5-1 and TRBJ2-4; 7 positions match TRBD2. Germline values: CDR1 SGHRS, CDR2 YFSETQ. The CDR3 runs to 16 residues. The trim removed 4 bases at V and 0 bases at J, leaving 7 bases unmatched. CDR3 region: CASSPRGEPAKNIQYF. CDR3 DNA sequence: TGCGCCAGCAGCCCTCGGGGGGAGCCAGCCAAAAACATTCAGTACTTC.

This chain connects TRBV9 to TRBJ2-1, with 8 nucleotides matching TRBD2. The length of the CDR3 is 15 residues. Germline values: CDR1 SGDLS, CDR2 YYNGEE. Trimming at V came to 2 bases and at J to 8 bases, leaving 9 bases not matched to a gene. The CDR3 nucleotides read TGTGCCAGCAGCGTCGGGACTAGGGTTGTCGATGAGCAGTTCTTC. It translates to CASSVGTRVVDEQFF.

This clone was counted a few times. This chain connects TRBV11-2 to TRBJ2-3; 13 positions agree with TRBD2. This CDR3 region has 19 residues. Unmatched junction bases numbered 13, after V lost 1 base and J lost 6 bases. In germline, CDR1 is SGHAT, CDR2 FQNNGV. The CDR3 bases are TGTGCCAGCAGCTTAGCCCCCCCAGGACTAGCGGGAGTTGGCGATACGCAGTATTTT. Its translation is CASSLAPPGLAGVGDTQYF.

The V gene is TRBV5-6, the J gene TRBJ1-5, with D tentatively TRBD1 (5 bases). V lost 3 bases and J 0 bases, leaving 16 bases between the germline ends. The CDR3 has 17 amino acids. CDR1 is SGHDT and CDR2 is YYEEEE in the germline V gene. CDR3 sequence reads: CASSSRFTTDSNQPQHF. CDR3 sequence (DNA): TGTGCCAGCAGCTCCCGCTTTACGACAGATAGCAATCAGCCCCAGCATTTT.